This T cell receptor (beta chain) was found in a study of T-cell memory formation after mild COVID-19. Study-level information: In these data, TCR clusters were largely donor specific. Study-wide findings and caveats: Clones which contracted sat mainly in CM and EM if CD4+, and in EMRA if CD8+. Clonal second-wave expansions that peaked on day 37 had unconfirmed SARS-CoV-2 specificity.

A note on this clonotype: What it recognizes is unknown.

Sample barcodes and UMIs were carried by the TCR alpha and TCR beta cDNA libraries that 5'RACE generated with constant-segment primers. TCRdb ran MiXCR on the 5' RACE reads and lists one entry per CDR3 protein. The data hold about 420,000 distinct CDR3 sequences, with about a quarter observed a single time. This clonotype was obtained from an adult woman who had mild COVID-19 (a few samples of this study predate the infection). Cell type and time point are not known. The sample was PBMCs or a T cell subset sorted from them (not recorded which).

Here the CDR3 reads CASSMRTSSQETQYF. CDR3 DNA: TGTGCCAGCAGCATGCGGACGAGTTCCCAAGAGACCCAGTACTTC. The V call is TRBV21-1, the J call TRBJ2-5. TRBV21-1 is recorded as a pseudogene. CDR3 length: 15 amino acids.